This T cell receptor beta chain was obtained from a study of shared clonotypes between healthy human individuals. The method was immunoSEQ multiplex PCR; TCRdb's version includes in-frame clones alone and lacks a portion of them. Of 2,500,000 or so clones listed, roughly 93% are singletons. Germline CDR1 reads MDHEN; CDR2 reads SYDVKM. CDR3 length: 14 residues. J lost 3 bases, V lost 6 bases, and 3 bases had no gene match. Material: naive CD4+ T cells from PBMCs. Subset of the sample: CD45RA+ positively selected. V is TRBV28 and J is TRBJ2-5; TRBD2 matches at 11 bases. This clonotype was obtained from a young man in good health. Some clones in this sample may be carry-over from other donors' samples. DNA of the CDR3: TGTGCCAGCAGGACTAGCGGGGTCAAAGAGACCCAGTACTTC. Its protein product is CASRTSGVKETQYF.